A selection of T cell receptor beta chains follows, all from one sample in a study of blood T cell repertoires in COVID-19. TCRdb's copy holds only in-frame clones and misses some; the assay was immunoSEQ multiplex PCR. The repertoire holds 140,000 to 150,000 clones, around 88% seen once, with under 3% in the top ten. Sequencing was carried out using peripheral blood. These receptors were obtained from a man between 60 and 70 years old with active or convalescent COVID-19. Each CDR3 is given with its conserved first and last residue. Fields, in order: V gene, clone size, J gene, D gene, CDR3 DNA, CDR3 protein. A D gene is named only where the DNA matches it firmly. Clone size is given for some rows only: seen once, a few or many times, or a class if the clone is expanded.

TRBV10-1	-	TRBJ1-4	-	TGCGCCAGCAGTGGCTCGACGGACAGCGCTAATGAAAAACTGTTTTTT	CASSGSTDSANEKLFF
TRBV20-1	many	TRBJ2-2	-	TGCAGTGCTAGTACGGACTACAACACCGGGGAGCTGTTTTTT	CSASTDYNTGELFF
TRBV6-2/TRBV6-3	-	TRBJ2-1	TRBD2	TGTGCCAGCAGCCATGCTAGCGGGGGTGTTAATGAGCAGTTCTTC	CASSHASGGVNEQFF
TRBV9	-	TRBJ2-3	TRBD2	TGTGCCAGCAGCCGACGGACTAGCGGGGGGGCCCATACGCAGTATTTT	CASSRRTSGGAHTQYF
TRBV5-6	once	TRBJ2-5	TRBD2	TGTGCCAGCAGCCGTGGGCTAGCGGGGCAAGAGACCCAGTACTTC	CASSRGLAGQETQYF
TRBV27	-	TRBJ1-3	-	TGTGCCAGCATGGGGGGTCCTTCTGCTGGAAACACCATATATTTT	CASMGGPSAGNTIYF
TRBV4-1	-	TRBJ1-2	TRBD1	TGCGCCAGCAGCCTACAGGGGGCCCATGGCTACACCTTC	CASSLQGAHGYTF
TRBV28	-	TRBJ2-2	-	TGTGCCAGCAGTAAGGATAAGGGGGGAGGGCGGAACACCGGGGAGCTGTTTTTT	CASSKDKGGGRNTGELFF
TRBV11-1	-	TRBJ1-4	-	TGTGCCAGCAGCTTAGACGGTGCAACTAATGAAAAACTGTTTTTT	CASSLDGATNEKLFF
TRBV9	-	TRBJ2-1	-	TGTGCCAGCAGCGTAGGGCTAGCTGAGGGAAATGAGCAGTTCTTC	CASSVGLAEGNEQFF
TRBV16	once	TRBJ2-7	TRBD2	TGTGCCAGCAGCCACGGGACTAGCGATGCCGAGCAGTACTTC	CASSHGTSDAEQYF
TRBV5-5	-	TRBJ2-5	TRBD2	TGTGCCAGCAGCTTGGTTGGACTAGCGGGAGGGCCCGGAGAGACCCAGTACTTC	CASSLVGLAGGPGETQYF
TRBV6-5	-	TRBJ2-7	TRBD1	TGTGCCAGCAGTTACAACGACAGGGGGCAGGAGCAGTACTTC	CASSYNDRGQEQYF
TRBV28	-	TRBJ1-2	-	TGTGCCAGCAGTTTATGGTACGGTGATGGCTACACCTTC	CASSLWYGDGYTF
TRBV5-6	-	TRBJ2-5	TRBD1	TGTGCCAGCAGCTTGGAGGGGGCAGGAGAGACCCAGTACTTC	CASSLEGAGETQYF
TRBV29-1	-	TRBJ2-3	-	TGCAGCGTTGTCCCTGCTAAAACAGATACGCAGTATTTT	CSVVPAKTDTQYF
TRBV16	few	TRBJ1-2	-	TGTGCCAGCAGCCAATATCCAGGGGAATATGGCTACACCTTC	CASSQYPGEYGYTF
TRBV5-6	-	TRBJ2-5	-	TGTGCCAGCAGCTTTGTTCTAGAAGAGACCCAGTACTTC	CASSFVLEETQYF
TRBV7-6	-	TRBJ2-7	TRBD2	TGTGCCAGCAGTCGCGGACTAGCGGGATACGAGCAGTACTTC	CASSRGLAGYEQYF
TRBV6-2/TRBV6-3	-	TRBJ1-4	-	TGTGCCAGCAGCCGAGCAAGAACTAATGAAAAACTGTTTTTT	CASSRARTNEKLFF
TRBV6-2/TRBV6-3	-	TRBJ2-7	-	TGTGCCAGCAGTTATTCGGCAGGGGATCCCTACGAGCAGTACTTC	CASSYSAGDPYEQYF
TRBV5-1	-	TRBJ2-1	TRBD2	TGCGCCAGCAGACGTACCGGGACTAGAGCAAATGAGCAGTTCTTC	CASRRTGTRANEQFF
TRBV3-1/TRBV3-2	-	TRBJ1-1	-	TGTGCCAGCAGGTTCTTCGGAGGGCACACTGAAGCTTTCTTT	CASRFFGGHTEAFF
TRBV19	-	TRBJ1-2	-	TGTGCCAGTAGTATACCCCAAACCAGCTATGGCTACACCTTC	CASSIPQTSYGYTF
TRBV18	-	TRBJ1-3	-	TGTGCCAGCTCAGGTCAGGGGAGCTCTGGAAACACCATATATTTT	CASSGQGSSGNTIYF
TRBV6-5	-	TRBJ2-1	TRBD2	TGTGCCAGCAGTTACAGCCCTAGCGGGGGCCTGAATGAGCAGTTCTTC	CASSYSPSGGLNEQFF
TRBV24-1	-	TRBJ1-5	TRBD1	TGTGCCACCAGTGATGCACCGGGACAGGGGAATCAGCCCCAGCATTTT	CATSDAPGQGNQPQHF
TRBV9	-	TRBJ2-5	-	TGTGCCAGCAGCGTAGTAACGGGGGAGACCCAGTACTTC	CASSVVTGETQYF
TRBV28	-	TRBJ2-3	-	TGTGCCAGCAAGCAGAGGGATACGCAGTATTTT	CASKQRDTQYF
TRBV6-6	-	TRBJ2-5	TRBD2	TGTGCCAGCAGTCCGAATGCCCTCCTAGCGGGGAAAGAGACCCAGTACTTC	CASSPNALLAGKETQYF